Listed below are T cell receptor beta chains from one sample, sequenced in a study of cytomegalovirus exposure and HLA in healthy donors. Generated by immunoSEQ multiplex PCR, the TCRdb table keeps only in-frame clones and is missing some. The sample yields around 200,000 clones, approximately 78% seen once. Sequencing was performed on PBMCs. These receptors were taken from a woman aged 25 to 39 in good health and CMV-seronegative. The conserved cysteine and the conserved F or W are not part of the CDR3 here. Each record gives: CDR3 length, V gene, CDR3 protein.

>11|TRBV5-4
ASSLTGGNTIY
>13|TRBV6-1
ASSPGTGLSYEQY
>13|TRBV30
AWSVGGTRTDTQY
>11|TRBV7-2
ASSLTGSRGYT
>14|TRBV11-2
ASSSPMGQGLSEAF
>12|TRBV27
ASSLATNYNEQF
>11|TRBV2
ASSDDGVQPQH
>11|TRBV29-1
SGGLAGGIKQF
>13|TRBV6-5
ASSSQGASGNTIY
>13|TRBV4-1
ASSQQLAGGFEQY
>13|TRBV7-6
ASSLVSGGGNTIY
>16|TRBV11-2
ASSLEGRLAGEADTQY
>11|TRBV6-1
ASNGPWEETQY
>16|TRBV7-9
ASRSRSGTQVSTDTQY
>14|TRBV4-1
ASSQERGRGNTEAF
>13|TRBV15
ATSRDFPQTYEQY
>14|TRBV5-1
ASSLEQGWDGYGYT
>14|TRBV25-1
ASSDQGAFLRDIQY
>13|TRBV10-3
AISDPGLAGVSQY
>12|TRBV5-1
ASTLVGRTDTQY
>11|TRBV5-1
ASSAGQHNEQF
>13|TRBV28
ASSFTPGNIYEQY
>13|TRBV6-6
ASSYSGQGGAYAF
>15|TRBV15
ATSRDRGVQVNTEAF
>12|TRBV27
ASRGAGFPDTQY
>11|TRBV2
ASSGRGNTEAF
>11|TRBV30
AWSLAGTETQY
>13|TRBV15
ATSSNPGGEETQY
>11|TRBV7-9
ASSAFASYEQY
>13|TRBV6-5
ASSYERGQTYEQY
>13|TRBV5-5
ASSLGRASGNTIY
>13|TRBV6-5
ASSPGTGSGQPQH
>13|TRBV5-1
ASSSMDRGAGELF
>15|TRBV15
ATSRGAGGMSTDTQY
>12|TRBV7-9
ASSLEGGRQPQH
>13|TRBV7-9
ASSLISTGNSPLH
>10|TRBV6-6
ASSLDSTEAF